The clone carrying this TCR beta chain was counted only a few times. The data were taken from a study of blood T cell repertoires in COVID-19. Seattle participants joined during active infection and were tracked over time. Using immunoSEQ multiplex PCR, the repertoire was profiled, and TCRdb retains in-frame clones only, with some absent. The sample carries about 410,000 clones, about 91% recorded once. The CDR3 extends over 14 amino acids. V lost 7 bases and J lost 4; bases outside the gene matches: 8. Germline lookup yields CDR1 LNHDA and CDR2 SQIVND (reference sequence). The chain is built from TRBV19 and TRBJ1-2, with 8 positions matching TRBD1. Sequencing was carried out using peripheral blood. This TCR derives from a woman aged 40-49 years with COVID-19, enrolled during active disease. The CDR3: CASKNRQGTYGYTF. The CDR3 nucleotides read TGTGCCAGTAAAAATAGACAGGGGACCTATGGCTACACCTTC. The full variable domain, in which reference TRBV19 and TRBJ1-2 provide the parts outside the CDR3, is DGGITQSPKYLFRKEGQNVTLSCEQNLNHDAMYWYRQDPGQGLRLIYYSQIVNDFQKGDIAEGYSVSREKKESFPLTVTSAQKNPTAFYLCASKNRQGTYGYTFGSGTRLTVV.